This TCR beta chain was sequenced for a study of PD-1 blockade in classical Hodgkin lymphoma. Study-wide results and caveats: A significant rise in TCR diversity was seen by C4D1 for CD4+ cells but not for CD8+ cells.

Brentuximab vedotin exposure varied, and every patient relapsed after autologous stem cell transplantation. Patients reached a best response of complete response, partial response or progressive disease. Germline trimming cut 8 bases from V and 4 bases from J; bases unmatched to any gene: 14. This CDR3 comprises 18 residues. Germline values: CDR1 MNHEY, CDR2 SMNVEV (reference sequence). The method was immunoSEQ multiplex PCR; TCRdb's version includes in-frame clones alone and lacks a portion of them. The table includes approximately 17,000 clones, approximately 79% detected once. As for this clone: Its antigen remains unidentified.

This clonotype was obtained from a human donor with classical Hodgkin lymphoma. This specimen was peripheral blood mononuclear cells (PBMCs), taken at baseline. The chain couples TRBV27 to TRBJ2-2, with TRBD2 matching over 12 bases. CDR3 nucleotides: TGTGCCAGCCGACCTAGGCTAGCGGGAGGGCCGGGCACCGGGGAGCTGTTTTTT. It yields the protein CASRPRLAGGPGTGELFF.